This TCR beta chain was identified during a study of T-cell memory formation after mild COVID-19. One entry per CDR3 protein, called by TCRdb with MiXCR from the 5' RACE reads. The sample holds about half a million distinct CDR3 sequences, over 15% seen once. The ends lost 2 bases at V and 3 bases at J; junction bases unmatched: 8. The CDR3 sequence is 18 residues long. Germline loops: CDR1 SGHRS, CDR2 YFSETQ. The sequenced sample consisted of PBMCs or a T cell subset sorted from them (not recorded which). The sequence was collected from an adult woman who had mild COVID-19 (a few samples of this study predate the infection). Cell type and time point are not known. V and J are TRBV5-1 and TRBJ2-2; 12 nucleotides line up with TRBD2. The CDR3 loop reads CASSLGLAGGPDTGELFF. The DNA for the CDR3 is TGCGCCAGCAGCTTAGGTCTAGCGGGAGGGCCCGACACCGGGGAGCTGTTTTTT.